The entry that follows covers one T cell receptor beta chain sequence. The sample originates from a study of shared T cell receptors in the human thymus. The data were produced by immunoSEQ multiplex PCR, yet TCRdb's version contains in-frame clones alone and is incomplete. Counted here are 630,000 or so clones, approximately 87% occurring once; the ten biggest clones make up more than 0.009%. The CDR3 spans 17 residues. The germline CDR1 and CDR2 sequences are MGHRA and YSYEKL. V shed 1 base and J shed 4 bases, with 18 bases lying between them. The data were also submitted as part of a second study, on human thymus T cells. In that study: Corrective heart surgery yielded the resections from which the thymus tissue came. Among thymic and blood repertoires, usage of V and J genes appeared biased. Highly overlapping thymic repertoires among unrelated individuals were reported in related research.

The sample comprised thymocytes. This receptor was obtained from a boy less than two years old with a congenital heart defect. The rearrangement links TRBV4-1 to TRBJ2-3; perhaps TRBD2 as D (5 bases). This chain's CDR3 is CASSQVPGRTGSDTQYF. The CDR3 DNA is TGCGCCAGCAGCCAAGTTCCTGGGAGAACGGGCTCAGATACGCAGTATTTT.